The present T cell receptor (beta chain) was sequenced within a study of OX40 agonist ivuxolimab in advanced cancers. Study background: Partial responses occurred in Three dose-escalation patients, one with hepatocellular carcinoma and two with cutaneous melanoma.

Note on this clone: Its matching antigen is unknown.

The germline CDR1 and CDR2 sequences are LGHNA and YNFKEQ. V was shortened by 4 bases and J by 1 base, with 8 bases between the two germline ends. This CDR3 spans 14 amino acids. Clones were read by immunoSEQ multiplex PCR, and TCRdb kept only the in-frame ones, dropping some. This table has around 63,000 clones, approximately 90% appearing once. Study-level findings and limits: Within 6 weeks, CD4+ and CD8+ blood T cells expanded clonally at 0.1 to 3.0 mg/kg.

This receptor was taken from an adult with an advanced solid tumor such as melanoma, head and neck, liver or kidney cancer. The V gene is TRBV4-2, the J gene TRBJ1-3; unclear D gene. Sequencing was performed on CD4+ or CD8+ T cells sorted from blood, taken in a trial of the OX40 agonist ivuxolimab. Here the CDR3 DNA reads TGTGCCAGCAGCCCCCCCCCTTCTGGAAACACCATATATTTT. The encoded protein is CASSPPPSGNTIYF.